This T cell receptor beta chain was sequenced in a study of T cell responses to AZD1222 COVID-19 vaccine. This CDR3 is 14 amino acids long. Trimming pared 5 bases from V and 6 bases from J, leaving 16 bases between. The germline CDR1 and CDR2 sequences are SQVTM and ANQGSEA. Profiling relied on immunoSEQ multiplex PCR, and the TCRdb table lists in-frame clones only, not all of them. This table has about 83,000 clones, 70% to 90% appearing once. The V call is TRBV29-1, the J call TRBJ2-2; the D is unclear. This material consisted of peripheral blood, taken on day 0 of MenACWY control vaccination. This TCR was recovered from an adult in good health. CDR3 in amino acids: CSVRRAVSPGELFF. In DNA, the CDR3 is TGCAGCGTTCGACGGGCGGTGTCGCCCGGGGAGCTGTTTTTT.